The 21 T cell receptor beta chains listed next were all sequenced from one sample in a study of metastatic and nonmetastatic thyroid tumors. Every patient was untreated before thyroid surgery. With MiXCR, TCRdb reprocessed the PCR reads. Counted here are approximately 70,000 clones, around 18% occurring once; the ten biggest clones make up over 10%. The sequenced sample consisted of blood. The receptors stem from a female donor with papillary thyroid cancer or a benign thyroid nodule (not recorded which). Some clones in this sample may be carry-over from other donors' samples.

In its sample, this clone was seen a few times. It may be a read error: a sequence one base away is much more abundant. CDR3 nucleotides: TGTGCCAGCAGCTTATACGGTGGACTAGGGTCCTACAATGAGCAGTTCTTC. Translating it yields CASSLYGGLGSYNEQFF. V gene TRBV11-2 combines with J gene TRBJ2-1; 7 positions match TRBD2. With 2 bases clipped from V and 1 base from J, the junction kept 8 bases outside the gene matches. The CDR3 is made up of 17 amino acids. The germline gives CDR1 SGHAT, CDR2 FQNNGV.

This clone was seen only a few times. The CDR3 spells CASSLGSGNTGELFF. As DNA, the CDR3 is TGTGCCAGCAGCTTAGGGAGCGGGAACACCGGGGAGCTGTTTTTT. The chain joins TRBV11-2 to TRBJ2-2, with a possible D match to TRBD2 (5 bases). The V and J ends lost 1 base and 1 base respectively, with 7 bases between them. CDR3 length: 15 residues. Germline assignment: CDR1 SGHAT and CDR2 FQNNGV. Based on the CDR3 plus reference TRBV11-2 and TRBJ2-2, the full variable domain is EAGVAQSPRYKIIEKRQSVAFWCNPISGHATLYWYQQILGQGPKLLIQFQNNGVVDDSQLPKDRFSAERLKGVDSTLKIQPAKLEDSAVYLCASSLGSGNTGELFFGEGSRLTVL.

This clone occurred many times. The chain uses TRBV3-1 and TRBJ2-3; TRBD2 matches 8 bases. The CDR3 spans 16 residues. Per germline, CDR1 LGHDT and CDR2 YNNKEL (reference sequence). V trimming: 5 bases; J trimming: 4 bases; junction bases outside the gene matches: 11. The CDR3 protein is CASSFKEREFPDTQYF. The CDR3 bases are TGTGCCAGCAGCTTTAAAGAGCGGGAGTTCCCAGATACGCAGTATTTT.

This clone came up many times. V gene TRBV20-1 combines with J gene TRBJ2-5; D uncertain. The CDR3 sequence is 10 residues long. Germline-derived CDR1 and CDR2 are DFQATT and SNEGSKA (reference sequence). V was clipped by 3 bases and J by 2 bases, with 1 base between them. This CDR3 reads CSARQETQYF. The DNA of the CDR3 is TGCAGTGCTAGGCAAGAGACCCAGTACTTC.

This clone has a handful of counts. The chain is built from TRBV6-1 and TRBJ2-7, with D perhaps being TRBD1 or TRBD2 (5 bases each). Trimming took off 1 base at V and 2 bases at J, with 18 bases between the two ends. Germline CDR1 is MNHNS and CDR2 is SASEGT. This CDR3 contains 17 residues. CDR3 DNA: TGTGCCAGCAGTGAAGTCCCGGGGTCAGGGCTTCCCTACGAGCAGTACTTC. The encoded protein is CASSEVPGSGLPYEQYF.

This clone occurred many times. V gene TRBV11-1 combines with J gene TRBJ2-7; the D is unclear. Deletions cut 1 base from V and 7 bases from J, with 11 bases between. The CDR3 length is 13 residues. Germline CDR1 SGHAT, CDR2 FQDESV (reference sequence). This CDR3 reads CASSLGEAGEQYF. The CDR3 nucleotides read TGTGCCAGCAGCTTAGGAGAAGCTGGGGAGCAGTACTTC.

This clone was seen a few times. This specimen includes other DNA sequences encoding the same CDR3. The chain employs TRBV20-1 and TRBJ2-7; 10 nucleotides match TRBD2. Germline loops: CDR1 DFQATT, CDR2 SNEGSKA (reference sequence). Trimming took 3 bases from V and 3 from J; bases not matched to a gene: 11. The length of the CDR3 is 16 residues. CDR3 protein: CSASLAGGPELYEQYF. Here the CDR3 DNA reads TGCAGTGCTAGTTTAGCGGGAGGACCCGAGCTCTACGAGCAGTACTTC.

The gene calls are TRBV20-1 and TRBJ1-2; 8 bases fit TRBD1. The germline V gene encodes CDR1 DFQATT and CDR2 SNEGSKA (reference sequence). The CDR3 totals 17 residues. With V trimmed by 4 bases and J by 8 bases, 21 bases remained unmatched. CDR3 bases: TGCAGTGCTACAACTTCCAGAAGCCCAGACAGGGGCCACGGCTACACCTTC. Protein product: CSATTSRSPDRGHGYTF.

This clone was recorded many times. The chain couples TRBV20-1 to TRBJ2-1, with 8 bases fitting TRBD2. Germline-derived CDR1 and CDR2 are DFQATT and SNEGSKA (reference sequence). This CDR3 has 14 amino acids. Trimming removed 1 base from V and 5 bases from J; junction bases left unmatched: 4. The DNA of the CDR3 is TGCAGTGCTAGAGCGGGAGGGCCAGACAATGAGCAGTTCTTC. Translated, it gives CSARAGGPDNEQFF.

The table lists this clone with a few counts. CDR3 DNA sequence: TGTGCCAGCAAAGAAATCAATGAGCAGTTCTTC. This encodes CASKEINEQFF. The V call is TRBV12-3 or TRBV12-4, the J call TRBJ2-1; no firm D call. The CDR3 is made up of 11 amino acids. Trimming took off 7 bases at V and 6 bases at J, with 7 bases between the two ends.

This clone was detected only a few times. It may be a read error: a sequence one base away is much more abundant. CDR3 sequence reads: CASSLDEDTKAFF. For the CDR3, the DNA is TGTGCCAGCAGCTTAGACGAGGACACTAAAGCTTTCTTT. V is TRBV7-9 and J is TRBJ1-1; a possible D gene is TRBD1 (5 bases). The CDR3 runs to 13 residues. Germline CDR1 is SEHNR and CDR2 is FQNEAQ (reference sequence).

This clone was picked up many times. The V call is TRBV6-1, the J call TRBJ1-2, with TRBD1 matching 8 bases. Trimming took 6 bases from V and 4 from J; bases not matched to a gene: 7. Looked up from germline, CDR1 is MNHNS and CDR2 is SASEGT. This CDR3 is 14 amino acids long. CDR3 DNA: TGTGCCAGCAGAATGGACAGGGCCAGCTATGGCTACACCTTC. Its translation is CASRMDRASYGYTF.

J is TRBJ1-2 and V is TRBV6-1; D is unclear. Germline V lookup: CDR1 MNHNS, CDR2 SASEGT. Trimming took off 1 base at V and 5 bases at J, with 5 bases between the two ends. The CDR3 is 12 amino acids. This CDR3 is CASSEGQYGYTF. The CDR3 bases are TGTGCCAGCAGTGAAGGGCAGTATGGCTACACCTTC.

Many counts were recorded for this clone. The gene calls are TRBV18 and TRBJ2-3, with 10 bases that match TRBD1. Germline V gene sequence: CDR1 KGHSH, CDR2 LQKENI. CDR3 length: 16 residues. J lost 1 base, V lost 0 bases, and 1 base had no gene match. The CDR3 DNA reads as TGTGCCAGCTCACCACCGGGACAGGGGCGCACAGATACGCAGTATTTT. It codes for CASSPPGQGRTDTQYF.

The rearrangement links TRBV5-1 to TRBJ2-1, with D possibly matching TRBD2 (6 bases). The germline CDR1 and CDR2 sequences are SGHRS and YFSETQ. The V gene lost 0 bases and the J gene lost 6 bases, with 10 bases spanning the gap. This CDR3 region has 14 residues. CDR3 coding DNA: TGCGCCAGCAGCTTGGTAAACGGGGGCAATGAGCAGTTCTTC. Translating gives CASSLVNGGNEQFF.

The V gene is TRBV6-2 or TRBV6-3, the J gene TRBJ1-1; the D gene is possibly TRBD1 (5 bases). Germline-derived CDR1 and CDR2 are MNHEY and SVGEGT. The CDR3 totals 11 residues. V was clipped by 4 bases and J by 11 bases, with 11 bases between them. The CDR3 loop is CASSLQGAAFF. As DNA, the CDR3 is TGTGCCAGCAGTTTACAAGGGGCTGCTTTCTTT.

In its sample, this clone was seen a few times. The chain employs TRBV7-9 and TRBJ1-2; no definite D call. The CDR3 runs 12 residues. CDR1 and CDR2 from the germline V gene are SEHNR and FQNEAQ (reference sequence). V was clipped by 5 bases and J by 4 bases, with 8 bases between them. This CDR3 reads CASSLSIYGYTF. The CDR3 nucleotides are TGTGCCAGCAGCCTTTCTATCTATGGCTACACCTTC.

The chain is built from TRBV7-2 and TRBJ2-2; a weak D match, TRBD2 (5 bases). The CDR3 consists of 15 residues. The V end was cut by 2 bases, the J end by 5 bases, with 12 bases between. The germline CDR1 and CDR2 sequences are SGHTA and FQGNSA. This CDR3 reads CASSLLRGGTGELFF. CDR3 DNA: TGTGCCAGCAGCTTATTACGAGGCGGGACCGGGGAGCTGTTTTTT. Complete variable domain (other parts from reference TRBV7-2 and TRBJ2-2): GAGVSQSPSNKVTEKGKDVELRCDPISGHTALYWYRQSLGQGLEFLIYFQGNSAPDKSGLPSDRFSAERTGGSVSTLTIQRTQQEDSAVYLCASSLLRGGTGELFFGEGSRLTVL.

This clone was seen repeatedly, ten times or more. The chain has TRBV29-1 and TRBJ2-7; 10 bases align to TRBD1. CDR3 length: 12 residues. The germline V gene has CDR1 SQVTM and CDR2 ANQGSEA. V gave up 7 bases and J gave up 8 bases; unmatched junction bases: 8. The CDR3 region is CSARTGGFKQYF. In DNA, the CDR3 is TGCAGCGCACGGACAGGGGGTTTCAAGCAGTACTTC.

This clone was counted ten times or more. The gene calls are TRBV5-6 and TRBJ2-7, with TRBD1 matching over 8 bases. The CDR3 loop spans 14 amino acids. CDR1 SGHDT and CDR2 YYEEEE come from the germline V gene. Trimming at V came to 2 bases and at J to 4 bases, leaving 5 bases not matched to a gene. The CDR3 reads CASSFGTGNYEQYF. The DNA for the CDR3 is TGTGCCAGCAGCTTCGGGACAGGAAATTACGAGCAGTACTTC.

The genes are TRBV12-3 or TRBV12-4 and TRBJ2-7, with 7 bases lining up with TRBD2. Trimming took 6 bases from V and 7 from J; bases not matched to a gene: 6. The CDR3 contains 12 residues. The CDR3 loop reads CASRAGREEQYF. CDR3 DNA: TGTGCCAGCAGAGCGGGAAGGGAGGAGCAGTACTTC.